This T cell receptor (beta chain) was captured by sequencing in a study of shared clonotypes between healthy human individuals. The CDR3 covers 14 residues. V gave up 6 bases and J gave up 5 bases, with 13 bases separating them. Germline lookup yields CDR1 LNHDA and CDR2 SQIVND (reference sequence). TCRdb's table, derived via immunoSEQ multiplex PCR, lists solely in-frame clones and lacks some. Of hundreds of thousands of clones listed, roughly 80% were seen once; the top ten hold under 15%. The receptor comes from a woman aged 40 to 50 in good health. Some clones in this sample may be carry-over from other donors' samples. The V and J genes are TRBV19 and TRBJ1-4; a weak D match, TRBD1 (6 bases). The material sequenced was PBMCs. CDR3 loop: CASRYDRRNEKLFF. The CDR3, as DNA: TGTGCCAGTAGATACGACAGGAGAAATGAAAAACTGTTTTTT.